This record concerns one T cell receptor (beta chain) sequence. Antigen unknown. This table comes from immunoSEQ multiplex PCR, and its TCRdb copy is limited to in-frame clones, with some not included. In the table there are approximately 120,000 clones, nearly 95% of which are singletons. This sample was taken from a study of T cell responses to AZD1222 COVID-19 vaccine. Study results and caveats: There were mostly white British donors and more females than males, and clonal diversity was possibly underestimated.

Sequencing used peripheral blood, obtained on day 0 of AZD1222 vaccination. The TCR sequence derives from an adult in good health.

This chain's CDR3 is CSVQPPGGTEAFF. Written as DNA, the CDR3 is TGCAGCGTCCAGCCCCCGGGGGGCACTGAAGCTTTCTTT. This rearrangement joins TRBV29-1 to TRBJ1-1, with D possibly matching TRBD1 (5 bases). V lost 6 bases and J lost 4, with 15 bases in between. Germline V CDR1 and CDR2: SQVTM, ANQGSEA. CDR3 length: 13 residues.